This entry lists 5 T cell receptor beta chains sequenced from one sample in a study of early T cells in non-severe SARS-CoV-2 infection. TCRdb analysed the 5' RACE reads with MiXCR anew, one entry per CDR3 protein. The data hold about 39,000 distinct CDR3 sequences, with approximately 4% observed a single time. Source material: whole blood. Receptor source: an adult who was a healthcare worker with PCR-confirmed SARS-CoV-2 infection or an uninfected control (not recorded which).

This clonotype occurred many times. This chain joins TRBV5-6 and TRBJ2-6; D remains ambiguous. The CDR3 has 15 amino acids. Germline CDR1 is SGHDT and CDR2 is YYEEEE. Between the trimmed V and J ends, which lost 1 base and 0 bases, there was a span of 5 bases. CDR3 bases: TGTGCCAGCAGCTTGTATAGCTCTGGGGCCAACGTCCTGACTTTC. This sequence encodes CASSLYSSGANVLTF.

This clonotype was observed at least ten times. The V call is TRBV29-1, the J call TRBJ2-5, with a possible D match to TRBD1 (5 bases). Germline CDR1 and CDR2: SQVTM and ANQGSEA. CDR3 length: 15 residues. V was shortened by 6 bases and J by 2 bases, with 19 bases between the two germline ends. The CDR3 DNA reads TGCAGCGTGACTGCAACAGGCATCTCACAAGAGACCCAGTACTTC. This gives the protein CSVTATGISQETQYF.

This clonotype showed up many times. The gene calls are TRBV7-9 and TRBJ2-2; the D gene is possibly TRBD2 (6 bases). The CDR3 contains 16 residues. V shed 5 bases and J shed 1 base, with 14 bases lying between them. Germline-derived CDR1 and CDR2 are SEHNR and FQNEAQ (reference sequence). The CDR3, as DNA: TGTGCCAGCAGCCTTGTGGGGCGGGAGAACACCGGGGAGCTGTTTTTT. This gives the protein CASSLVGRENTGELFF.

The table lists this clonotype with many counts. V usage is TRBV9 and J usage is TRBJ2-3; 8 bases fit TRBD1. The trim removed 3 bases at V and 0 bases at J, leaving 9 bases unmatched. The germline CDR1 and CDR2 sequences are SGDLS and YYNGEE. This CDR3 is 17 amino acids long. The CDR3 DNA is TGTGCCAGCAGCGGAAGAGGACAGGGAATTAGCACAGATACGCAGTATTTT. This encodes CASSGRGQGISTDTQYF.

The chain links TRBV10-2 to TRBJ1-5; D unclear. Deletions cut 6 bases from V and 0 bases from J, with 12 bases between. Per the germline V gene, CDR1 is WSHSY and CDR2 is SAAADI. CDR3 length: 15 amino acids. The CDR3 spells CASRIGSVSNQPQHF. The CDR3 DNA is TGCGCCAGCAGGATTGGAAGCGTTAGCAATCAGCCCCAGCATTTT.